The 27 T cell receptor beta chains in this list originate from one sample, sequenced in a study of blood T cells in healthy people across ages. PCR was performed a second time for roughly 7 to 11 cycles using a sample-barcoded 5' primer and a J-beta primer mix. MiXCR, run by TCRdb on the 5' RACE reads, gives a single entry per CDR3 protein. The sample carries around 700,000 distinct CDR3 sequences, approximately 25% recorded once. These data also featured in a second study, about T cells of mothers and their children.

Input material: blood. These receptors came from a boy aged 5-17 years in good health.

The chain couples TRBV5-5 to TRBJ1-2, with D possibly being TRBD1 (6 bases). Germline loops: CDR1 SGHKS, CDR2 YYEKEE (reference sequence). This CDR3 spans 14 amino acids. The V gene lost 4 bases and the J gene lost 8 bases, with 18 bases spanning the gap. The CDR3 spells CASSRIQGAEGYTF. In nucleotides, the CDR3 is TGTGCCAGCAGCAGGATACAGGGAGCGGAGGGCTACACCTTC.

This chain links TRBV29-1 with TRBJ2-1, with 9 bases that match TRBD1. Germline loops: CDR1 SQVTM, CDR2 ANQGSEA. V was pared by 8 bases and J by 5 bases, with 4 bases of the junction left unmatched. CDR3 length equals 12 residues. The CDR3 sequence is CSPRQGDNEQFF. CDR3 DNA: TGCAGCCCTAGACAGGGGGACAATGAGCAGTTCTTC.

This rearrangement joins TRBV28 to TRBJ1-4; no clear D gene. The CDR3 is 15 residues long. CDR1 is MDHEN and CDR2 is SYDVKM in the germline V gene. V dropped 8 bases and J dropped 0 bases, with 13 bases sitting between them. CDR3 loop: CASGGRLATNEKLFF. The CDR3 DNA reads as TGTGCCAGCGGCGGACGGCTTGCAACTAATGAAAAACTGTTTTTT.

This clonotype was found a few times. The CDR3, as DNA: TGCAGCGTTGGGGACAGGGTCGGCTCCTACGAGCAGTACTTC. It codes for CSVGDRVGSYEQYF. V is TRBV29-1 and J is TRBJ2-7, with TRBD1 matching over 9 bases. Per the germline V gene, CDR1 is SQVTM and CDR2 is ANQGSEA. This CDR3 comprises 14 residues. With V trimmed by 4 bases and J by 0 bases, 4 bases remained unmatched.

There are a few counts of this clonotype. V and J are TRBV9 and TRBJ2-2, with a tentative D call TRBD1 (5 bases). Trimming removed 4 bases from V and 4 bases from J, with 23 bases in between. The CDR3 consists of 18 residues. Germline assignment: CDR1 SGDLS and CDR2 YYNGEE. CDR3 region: CASSLPKTATLSTGELFF. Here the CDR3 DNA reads TGTGCCAGCAGCCTCCCAAAGACAGCGACGTTGAGCACCGGGGAGCTGTTTTTT.

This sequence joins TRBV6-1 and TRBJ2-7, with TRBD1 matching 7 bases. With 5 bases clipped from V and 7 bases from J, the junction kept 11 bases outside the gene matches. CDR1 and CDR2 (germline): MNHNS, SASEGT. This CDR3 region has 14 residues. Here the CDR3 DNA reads TGTGCCAGCAGTTTAGGGACAGCTTCGTGGGAGCAGTACTTC. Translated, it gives CASSLGTASWEQYF.

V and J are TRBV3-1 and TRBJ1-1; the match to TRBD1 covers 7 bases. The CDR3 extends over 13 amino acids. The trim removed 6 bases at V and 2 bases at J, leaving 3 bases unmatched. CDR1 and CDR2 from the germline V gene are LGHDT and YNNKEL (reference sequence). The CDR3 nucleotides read TGTGCCAGCAGTACAGGGGTAAACACTGAAGCTTTCTTT. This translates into CASSTGVNTEAFF.

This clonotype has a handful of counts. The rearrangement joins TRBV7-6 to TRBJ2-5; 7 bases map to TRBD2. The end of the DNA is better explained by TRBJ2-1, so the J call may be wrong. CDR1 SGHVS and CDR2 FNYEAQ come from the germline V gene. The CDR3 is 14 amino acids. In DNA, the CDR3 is TGTGCCAGCAGCTTAGATCGGGAGGAAAATAAGCAGTTCTTC. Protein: CASSLDREENKQFF.

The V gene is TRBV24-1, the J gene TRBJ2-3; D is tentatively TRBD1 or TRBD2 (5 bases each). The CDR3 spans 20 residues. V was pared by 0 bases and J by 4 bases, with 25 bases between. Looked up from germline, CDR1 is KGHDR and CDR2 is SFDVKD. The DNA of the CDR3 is TGTGCCACCAGTGATTTGATACCAGGGATGGGAGACTTTTTATCAGATACGCAGTATTTT. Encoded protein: CATSDLIPGMGDFLSDTQYF.

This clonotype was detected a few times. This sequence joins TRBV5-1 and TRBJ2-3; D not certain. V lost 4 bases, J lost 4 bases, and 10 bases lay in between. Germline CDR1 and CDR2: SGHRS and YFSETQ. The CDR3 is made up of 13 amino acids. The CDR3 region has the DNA TGCGCCAGCAGCCCTGGGATAGCAGATACGCAGTATTTT. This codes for CASSPGIADTQYF.

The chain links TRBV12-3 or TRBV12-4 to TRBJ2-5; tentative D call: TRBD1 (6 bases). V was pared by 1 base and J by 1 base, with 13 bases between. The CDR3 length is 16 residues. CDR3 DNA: TGTGCCAGCAGTTTAGGTTGGACAGACATCCAAGAGACCCAGTACTTC. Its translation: CASSLGWTDIQETQYF.

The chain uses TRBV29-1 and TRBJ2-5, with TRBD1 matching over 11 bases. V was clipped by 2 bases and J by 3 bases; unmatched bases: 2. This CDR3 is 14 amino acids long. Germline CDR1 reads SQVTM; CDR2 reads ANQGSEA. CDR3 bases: TGCAGCGTTGAATGGACAGGGGGCGAAGAGACCCAGTACTTC. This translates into CSVEWTGGEETQYF.

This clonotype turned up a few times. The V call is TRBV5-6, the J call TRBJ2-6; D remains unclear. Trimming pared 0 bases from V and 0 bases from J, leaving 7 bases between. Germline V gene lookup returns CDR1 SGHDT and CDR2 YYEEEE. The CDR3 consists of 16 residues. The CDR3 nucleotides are TGTGCCAGCAGCTTGGTCAGCTTCTCTGGGGCCAACGTCCTGACTTTC. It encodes CASSLVSFSGANVLTF.

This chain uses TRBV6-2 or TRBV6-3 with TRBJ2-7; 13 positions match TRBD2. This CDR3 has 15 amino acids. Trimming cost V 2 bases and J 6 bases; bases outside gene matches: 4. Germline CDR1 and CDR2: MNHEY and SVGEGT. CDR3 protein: CASSYGLAGEVEQYF. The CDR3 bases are TGTGCCAGCAGTTACGGACTAGCGGGAGAGGTCGAGCAGTACTTC.

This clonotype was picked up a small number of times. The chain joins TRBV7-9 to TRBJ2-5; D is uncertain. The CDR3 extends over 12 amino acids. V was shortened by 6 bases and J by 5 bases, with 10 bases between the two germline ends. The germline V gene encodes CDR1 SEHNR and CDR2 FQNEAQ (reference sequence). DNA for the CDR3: TGTGCCAGCAGATCAGCCATGGAGACCCAGTACTTC. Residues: CASRSAMETQYF.

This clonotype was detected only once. The CDR3 loop is CASSPTGLGTDTQYF. The CDR3 region has the DNA TGTGCCAGCAGTCCCACAGGGCTAGGCACAGATACGCAGTATTTT. The chain recombines TRBV28 with TRBJ2-3; TRBD1 might be the D (6 bases). V was trimmed by 5 bases and J by 1 base, leaving 13 bases between them. Germline CDR1 and CDR2: MDHEN and SYDVKM. The CDR3 contains 15 residues.

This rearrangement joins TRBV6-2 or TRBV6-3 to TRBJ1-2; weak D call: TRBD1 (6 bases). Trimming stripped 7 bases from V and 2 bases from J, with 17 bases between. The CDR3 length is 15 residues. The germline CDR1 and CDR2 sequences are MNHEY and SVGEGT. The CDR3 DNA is TGTGCCAGCATCCAGGGCCGGGGGCCAAACTATGGCTACACCTTC. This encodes CASIQGRGPNYGYTF.

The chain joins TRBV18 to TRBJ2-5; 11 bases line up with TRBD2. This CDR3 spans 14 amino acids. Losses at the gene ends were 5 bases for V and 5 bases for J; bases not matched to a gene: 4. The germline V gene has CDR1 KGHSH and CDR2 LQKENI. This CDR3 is CASSRLAGMETQYF. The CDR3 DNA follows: TGTGCCAGCTCAAGACTAGCGGGAATGGAGACCCAGTACTTC.

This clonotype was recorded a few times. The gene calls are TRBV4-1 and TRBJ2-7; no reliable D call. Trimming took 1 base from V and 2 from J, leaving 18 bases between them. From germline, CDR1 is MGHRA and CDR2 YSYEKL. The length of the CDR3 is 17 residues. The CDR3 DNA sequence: TGCGCCAGCAGCCAAGCGCCTTTGGGTGCTGCGACCTACGAGCAGTACTTC. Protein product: CASSQAPLGAATYEQYF.

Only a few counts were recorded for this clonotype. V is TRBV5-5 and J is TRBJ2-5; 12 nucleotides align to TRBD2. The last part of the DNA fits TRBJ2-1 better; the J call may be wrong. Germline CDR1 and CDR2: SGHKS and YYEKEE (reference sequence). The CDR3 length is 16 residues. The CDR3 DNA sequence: TGTGCCAGCAGCCTCTTCGCTAGCGGGAGGGTCGATGAGCAGTTCTTC. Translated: CASSLFASGRVDEQFF.

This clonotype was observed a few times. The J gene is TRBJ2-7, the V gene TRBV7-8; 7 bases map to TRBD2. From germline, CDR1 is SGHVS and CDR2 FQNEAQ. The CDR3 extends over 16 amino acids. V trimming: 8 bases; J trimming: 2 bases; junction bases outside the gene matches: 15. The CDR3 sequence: CASGQRLAVFTYEQYF. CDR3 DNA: TGTGCCAGCGGACAAAGACTAGCAGTTTTCACCTACGAGCAGTACTTC. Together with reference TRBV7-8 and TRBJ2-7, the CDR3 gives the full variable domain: GAGVSQSPRYKVAKRGQDVALRCDPISGHVSLFWYQQALGQGPEFLTYFQNEAQLDKSGLPSDRFFAERPEGSVSTLKIQRTQQEDSAVYLCASGQRLAVFTYEQYFGPGTRLTVT.

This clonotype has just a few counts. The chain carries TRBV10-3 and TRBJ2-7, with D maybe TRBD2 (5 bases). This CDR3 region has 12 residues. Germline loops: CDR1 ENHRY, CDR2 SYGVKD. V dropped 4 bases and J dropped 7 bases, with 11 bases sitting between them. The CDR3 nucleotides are TGTGCCATCAGTGGGACTTCGTATGAGCAGTACTTC. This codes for CAISGTSYEQYF.

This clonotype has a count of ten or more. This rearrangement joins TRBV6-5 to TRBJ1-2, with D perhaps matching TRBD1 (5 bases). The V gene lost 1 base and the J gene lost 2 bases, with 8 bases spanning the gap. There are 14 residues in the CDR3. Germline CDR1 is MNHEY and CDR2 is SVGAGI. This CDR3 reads CASSYFPGNYGYTF. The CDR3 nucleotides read TGTGCCAGCAGTTACTTCCCAGGGAACTATGGCTACACCTTC.

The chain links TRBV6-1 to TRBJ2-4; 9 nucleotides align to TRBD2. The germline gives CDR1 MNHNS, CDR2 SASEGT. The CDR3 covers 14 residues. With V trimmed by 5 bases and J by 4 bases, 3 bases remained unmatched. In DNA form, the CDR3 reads TGTGCCAGCAGTCGAGCGGGGGGAAAAAACATTCAGTACTTC. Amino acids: CASSRAGGKNIQYF.

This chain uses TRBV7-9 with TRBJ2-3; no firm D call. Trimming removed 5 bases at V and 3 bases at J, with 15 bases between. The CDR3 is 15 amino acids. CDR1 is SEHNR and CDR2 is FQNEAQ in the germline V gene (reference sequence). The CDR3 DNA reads TGTGCCAGCAGCCCACCAGCGATTCCAACAGATACGCAGTATTTT. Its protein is CASSPPAIPTDTQYF.

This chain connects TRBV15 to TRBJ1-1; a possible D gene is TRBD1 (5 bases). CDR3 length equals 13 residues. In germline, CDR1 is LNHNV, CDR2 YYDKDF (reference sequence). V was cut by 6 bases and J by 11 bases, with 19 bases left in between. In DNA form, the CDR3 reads TGTGCCACCAGAAAAGGGACGGAAGGGGATGCTTTCTTT. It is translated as CATRKGTEGDAFF.

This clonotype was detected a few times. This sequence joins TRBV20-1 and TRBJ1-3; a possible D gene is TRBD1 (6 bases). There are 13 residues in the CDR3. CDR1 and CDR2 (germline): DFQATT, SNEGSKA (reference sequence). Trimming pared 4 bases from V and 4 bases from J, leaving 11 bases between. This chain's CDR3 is CSAIDGQGNTIYF. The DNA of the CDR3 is TGCAGTGCTATCGACGGACAGGGAAACACCATATATTTT.